This T cell receptor beta chain emerged from a study of T cell repertoires in cytomegalovirus infection. Whole-study results and caveats: There were HLA-C-restricted CMV-specific TCR beta clonotypes dominating the ex vivo response.

Each CDR3 protein gets one entry after TCRdb re-called the reads with MiXCR. The table records 570,000 or so distinct CDR3 sequences, roughly 42% of them present only once. This clonotype showed up just once. Its antigen remains unidentified. Germline CDR1 DFQATT, CDR2 SNEGSKA (reference sequence). V gave up 4 bases and J gave up 4 bases; unmatched junction bases: 11. The CDR3 has 18 residues. Sequenced material: cultured PBMCs, taken from culture after CMV antigen stimulation. This receptor was identified in a human donor in good health (CMV status not recorded). Some clones in this sample may be carry-over from other donors' samples. J is TRBJ2-1 and V is TRBV20-1, with TRBD2 matching over 15 bases. The CDR3 reads CSATPGLAGGLLYNEQFF. The CDR3 region has the DNA TGCAGTGCTACACCGGGACTAGCGGGAGGTCTCCTTTACAATGAGCAGTTCTTC.